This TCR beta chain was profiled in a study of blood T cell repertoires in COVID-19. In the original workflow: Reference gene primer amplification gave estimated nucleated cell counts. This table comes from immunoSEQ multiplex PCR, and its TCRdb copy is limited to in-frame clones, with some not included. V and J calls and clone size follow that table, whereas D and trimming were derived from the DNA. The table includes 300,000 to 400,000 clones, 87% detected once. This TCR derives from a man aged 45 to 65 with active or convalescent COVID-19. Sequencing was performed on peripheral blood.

The CDR3 DNA is TGTGCCAGTAAATCCCTAGCGGGTCGAGATACGCAGTATTTT. This sequence encodes CASKSLAGRDTQYF. This chain joins TRBV19 and TRBJ2-3; 8 bases are shared with TRBD2. The CDR3 runs 14 residues. The germline gives CDR1 LNHDA, CDR2 SQIVND (reference sequence). J lost 5 bases, V lost 7 bases, and 8 bases had no gene match.